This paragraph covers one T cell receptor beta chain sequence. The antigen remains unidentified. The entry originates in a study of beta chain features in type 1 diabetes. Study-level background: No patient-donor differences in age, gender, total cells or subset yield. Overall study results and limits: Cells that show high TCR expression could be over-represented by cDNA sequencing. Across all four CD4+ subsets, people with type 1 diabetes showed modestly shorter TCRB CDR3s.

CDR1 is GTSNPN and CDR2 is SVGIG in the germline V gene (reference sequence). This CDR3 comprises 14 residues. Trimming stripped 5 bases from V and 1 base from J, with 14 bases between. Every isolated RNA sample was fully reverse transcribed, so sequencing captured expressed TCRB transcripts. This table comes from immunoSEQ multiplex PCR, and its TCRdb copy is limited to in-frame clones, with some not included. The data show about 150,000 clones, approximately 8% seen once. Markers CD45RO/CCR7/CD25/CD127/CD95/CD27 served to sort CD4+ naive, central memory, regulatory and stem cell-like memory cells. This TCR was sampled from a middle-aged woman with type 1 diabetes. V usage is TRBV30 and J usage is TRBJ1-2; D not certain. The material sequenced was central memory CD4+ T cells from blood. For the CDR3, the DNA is TGTGCCTGGTCTCGGGAACCTGTTAACTATGGCTACACCTTC. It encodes CAWSREPVNYGYTF.